Presented here are 6 T cell receptor beta chains from one specimen sequenced in a study of cytomegalovirus exposure and HLA in healthy donors. 60 Vbeta and 13 Jbeta primers were used in PCR. Clones were sequenced by immunoSEQ multiplex PCR, and TCRdb holds only the in-frame ones, with some missing. The data contain about 130,000 clones, about 80% of them singletons. Sequencing used PBMCs. The receptor set was obtained from a man in his forties or fifties in good health and CMV-seronegative.

For this clone: The identical CDR3 is also encoded by other nucleotide sequences in the sample. The rearrangement links TRBV10-3 to TRBJ1-5, with TRBD1 matching 8 bases. The CDR3 covers 15 residues. V shed 6 bases and J 0 bases; nucleotides not matched to a gene: 4. Per germline, CDR1 ENHRY and CDR2 SYGVKD. CDR3 in DNA: TGTGCCATCAGGAAGGACAGGGATAGCAATCAGCCCCAGCATTTT. The encoded protein is CAIRKDRDSNQPQHF.

J is TRBJ1-1 and V is TRBV6-1; a possible D gene is TRBD1 (6 bases). The V gene's germline CDR1 is MNHNS and CDR2 SASEGT. Trimming removed 0 bases from V and 0 bases from J, with 11 bases in between. The CDR3 contains 16 residues. Here the CDR3 reads CASSEAQGQLNTEAFF. DNA of the CDR3: TGTGCCAGCAGTGAAGCCCAAGGACAGCTGAACACTGAAGCTTTCTTT.

V is TRBV7-6 and J is TRBJ2-7; D unresolved. Trimming removed 5 bases at V and 3 bases at J, with 11 bases between. The CDR3 is made up of 13 amino acids. Germline V gives CDR1 SGHVS, CDR2 FNYEAQ. This CDR3 reads CASSHGSGYEQYF. The CDR3 region has the DNA TGTGCCAGCAGCCATGGTTCGGGCTACGAGCAGTACTTC.

The chain is built from TRBV5-1 and TRBJ2-1, with 8 bases fitting TRBD1. The germline gives CDR1 SGHRS, CDR2 YFSETQ. V gave up 0 bases and J gave up 7 bases; unmatched junction bases: 3. The CDR3 contains 14 residues. Here the CDR3 reads CASSLGQGANEQFF. CDR3 bases: TGCGCCAGCAGCTTGGGCCAGGGGGCTAATGAGCAGTTCTTC. The full variable domain, with the rest looked up from reference TRBV5-1 and TRBJ2-1, is KAGVTQTPRYLIKTRGQQVTLSCSPISGHRSVSWYQQTPGQGLQFLFEYFSETQRNKGNFPGRFSGRQFSNSRSEMNVSTLELGDSALYLCASSLGQGANEQFFGPGTRLTVL.

The chain recombines TRBV7-8 with TRBJ1-1; D not certain. V gave up 6 bases and J gave up 5 bases, with 7 bases separating them. The CDR3 totals 11 residues. Germline assignment: CDR1 SGHVS and CDR2 FQNEAQ. CDR3 region: CASSAGTEAFF. The DNA for the CDR3 is TGTGCCAGCAGTGCCGGGACTGAAGCTTTCTTT.

This rearrangement joins TRBV28 to TRBJ2-5; a weak D match, TRBD2 (6 bases). The CDR3 has 15 amino acids. V lost 4 bases to trimming and J lost 3 bases, with 15 bases between them. Germline V lookup: CDR1 MDHEN, CDR2 SYDVKM. The CDR3: CASSWGGIGEETQYF. DNA for the CDR3: TGTGCCAGCAGTTGGGGCGGGATTGGGGAAGAGACCCAGTACTTC. The full variable domain, with the rest looked up from reference TRBV28 and TRBJ2-5, is DVKVTQSSRYLVKRTGEKVFLECVQDMDHENMFWYRQDPGLGLRLIYFSYDVKMKEKGDIPEGYSVSREKKERFSLILESASTNQTSMYLCASSWGGIGEETQYFGPGTRLLVL.